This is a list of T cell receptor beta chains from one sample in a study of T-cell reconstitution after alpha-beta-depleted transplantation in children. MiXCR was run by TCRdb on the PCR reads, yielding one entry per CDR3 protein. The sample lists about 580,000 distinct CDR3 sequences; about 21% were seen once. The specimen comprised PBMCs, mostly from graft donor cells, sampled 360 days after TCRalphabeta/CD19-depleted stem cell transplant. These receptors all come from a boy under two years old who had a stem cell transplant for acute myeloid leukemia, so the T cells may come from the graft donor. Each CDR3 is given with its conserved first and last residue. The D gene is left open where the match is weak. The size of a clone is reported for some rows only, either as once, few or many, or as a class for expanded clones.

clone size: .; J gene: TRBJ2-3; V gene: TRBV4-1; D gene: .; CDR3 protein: CASSQAMEDTQYF; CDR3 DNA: TGCGCCAGCAGCCAGGCGATGGAGGATACGCAGTATTTT
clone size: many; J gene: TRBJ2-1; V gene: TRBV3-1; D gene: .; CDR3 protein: CASSQVRLVANEQFF; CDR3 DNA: TGTGCCAGCAGCCAAGTCAGACTAGTGGCCAATGAGCAGTTCTTC
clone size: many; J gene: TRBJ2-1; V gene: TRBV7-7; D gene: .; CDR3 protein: CASSDRPSSYNEQFF; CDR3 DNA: TGTGCCAGCAGCGACAGGCCGAGCTCCTACAATGAGCAGTTCTTC
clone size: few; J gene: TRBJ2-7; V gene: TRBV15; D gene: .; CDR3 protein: CATSREFLTLSYEQYF; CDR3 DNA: TGTGCCACCAGCAGAGAGTTCTTGACCCTCTCCTACGAGCAGTACTTC
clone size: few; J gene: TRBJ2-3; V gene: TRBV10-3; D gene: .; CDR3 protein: CAISEGRGSVDTQYF; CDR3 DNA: TGTGCCATCAGTGAGGGGCGAGGATCGGTGGATACGCAGTATTTT
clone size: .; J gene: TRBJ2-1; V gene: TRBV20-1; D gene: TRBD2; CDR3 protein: CSARDPSGAYNEQFF; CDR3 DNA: TGCAGTGCTAGGGATCCTAGCGGGGCTTACAATGAGCAGTTCTTC
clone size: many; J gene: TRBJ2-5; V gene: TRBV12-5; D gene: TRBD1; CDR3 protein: CASALGQGARHETQYF; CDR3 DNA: TGTGCTAGTGCCCTAGGACAGGGGGCGCGTCATGAGACCCAGTACTTC
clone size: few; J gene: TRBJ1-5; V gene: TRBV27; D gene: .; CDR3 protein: CASSPARLNQPQHF; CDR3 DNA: TGTGCCAGCAGTCCAGCCAGACTCAATCAGCCCCAGCATTTT
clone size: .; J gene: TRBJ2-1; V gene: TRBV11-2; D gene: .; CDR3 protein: CASSSTGNVQEEQFF; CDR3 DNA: TGTGCCAGCAGCTCGACCGGGAATGTGCAAGAAGAGCAGTTCTTC
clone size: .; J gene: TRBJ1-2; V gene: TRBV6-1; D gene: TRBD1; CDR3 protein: CASTPTGRGYTF; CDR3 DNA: TGTGCCAGCACCCCGACAGGGAGAGGCTACACCTTC
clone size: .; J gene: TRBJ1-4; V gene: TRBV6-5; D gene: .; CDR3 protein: CASSYSIGGEKLFF; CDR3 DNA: TGTGCCAGCAGTTACTCTATCGGCGGTGAAAAACTGTTTTTT
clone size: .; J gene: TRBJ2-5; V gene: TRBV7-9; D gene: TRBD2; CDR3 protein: CASSASLAGGTRATQYF; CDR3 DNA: TGTGCCAGCAGCGCATCACTAGCGGGGGGTACAAGAGCGACCCAGTACTTC
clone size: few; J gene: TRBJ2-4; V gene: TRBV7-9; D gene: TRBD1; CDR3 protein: CASTRGTGQNIQYF; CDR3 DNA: TGTGCCAGCACACGAGGGACAGGGCAGAACATTCAGTACTTC
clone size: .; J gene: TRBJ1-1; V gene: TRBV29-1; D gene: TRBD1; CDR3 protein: CSVERTGIYTEAFF; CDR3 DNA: TGCAGCGTTGAAAGGACAGGGATTTACACTGAAGCTTTCTTT
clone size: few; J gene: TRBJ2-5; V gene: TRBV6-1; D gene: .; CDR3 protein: CASSITWGGPETQYF; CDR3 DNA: TGTGCCAGCAGTATTACGTGGGGAGGTCCAGAGACCCAGTACTTC
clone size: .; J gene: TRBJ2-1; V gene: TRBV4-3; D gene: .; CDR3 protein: CASSLRLGVIFYNEQFF; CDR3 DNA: TGCGCCAGCAGCCTCAGGTTGGGGGTAATCTTTTACAATGAGCAGTTCTTC
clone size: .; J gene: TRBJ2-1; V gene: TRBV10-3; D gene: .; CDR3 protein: CAISESLGVVNEQFF; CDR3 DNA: TGTGCCATCAGTGAGTCGTTAGGGGTGGTAAATGAGCAGTTCTTC
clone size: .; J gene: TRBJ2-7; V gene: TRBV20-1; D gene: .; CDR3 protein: CSAIISGYEQYF; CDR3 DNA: TGCAGTGCCATCATTAGCGGATACGAGCAGTACTTC
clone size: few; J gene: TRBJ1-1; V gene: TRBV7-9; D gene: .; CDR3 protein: CASRETGEAFF; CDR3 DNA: TGTGCCAGCAGGGAGACTGGGGAAGCTTTCTTT
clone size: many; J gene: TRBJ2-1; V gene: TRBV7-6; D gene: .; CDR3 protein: CASSLFQGAYNEQFF; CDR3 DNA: TGTGCCAGCAGCTTGTTCCAAGGGGCCTACAATGAGCAGTTCTTC
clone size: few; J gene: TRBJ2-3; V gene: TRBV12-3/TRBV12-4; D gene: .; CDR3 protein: CASSLFRDTDTQYF; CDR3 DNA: TGTGCCAGCAGTTTATTTCGGGACACAGATACGCAGTATTTT
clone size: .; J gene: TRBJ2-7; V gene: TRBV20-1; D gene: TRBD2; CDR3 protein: CSARVNGGGFYEQYF; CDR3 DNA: TGCAGTGCTAGAGTAAATGGCGGGGGATTTTACGAGCAGTACTTC
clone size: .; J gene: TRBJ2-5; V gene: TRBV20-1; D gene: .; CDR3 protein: CSAREGVRIQETQYF; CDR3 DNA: TGCAGTGCTAGAGAAGGGGTGCGCATCCAAGAGACCCAGTACTTC
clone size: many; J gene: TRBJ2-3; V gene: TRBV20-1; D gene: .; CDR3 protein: CSARRGRSDTQYF; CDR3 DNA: TGCAGTGCTAGACGGGGGCGTTCAGATACGCAGTATTTT
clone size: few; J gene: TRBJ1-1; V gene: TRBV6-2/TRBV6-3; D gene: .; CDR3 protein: CASSYSGGTYTEAFF; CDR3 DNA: TGTGCCAGCAGCTACTCGGGCGGGACTTACACTGAAGCTTTCTTT
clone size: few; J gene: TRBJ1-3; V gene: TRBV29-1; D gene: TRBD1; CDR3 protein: CSVVDRLPPGNTIYF; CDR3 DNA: TGCAGCGTTGTGGACAGGCTCCCACCTGGAAACACCATATATTTT
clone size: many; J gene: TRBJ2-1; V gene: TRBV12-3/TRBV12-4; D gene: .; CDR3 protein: CASTLRGPSGNEQFF; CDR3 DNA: TGTGCCAGCACCCTCCGGGGGCCCTCGGGCAATGAGCAGTTCTTC
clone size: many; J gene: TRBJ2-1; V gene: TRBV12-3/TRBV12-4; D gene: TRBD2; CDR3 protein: CASRTSLGEQFF; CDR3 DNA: TGTGCCAGCAGGACTAGCCTAGGCGAGCAGTTCTTC
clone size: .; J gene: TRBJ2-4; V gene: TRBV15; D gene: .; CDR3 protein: CATSTRDTVAKNIQYF; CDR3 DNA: TGTGCCACCAGCACTAGAGACACGGTAGCCAAAAACATTCAGTACTTC
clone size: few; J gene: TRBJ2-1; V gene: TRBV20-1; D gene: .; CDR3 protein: CSARVSPIYNEQFF; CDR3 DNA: TGCAGTGCTAGAGTGTCCCCGATCTACAATGAGCAGTTCTTC
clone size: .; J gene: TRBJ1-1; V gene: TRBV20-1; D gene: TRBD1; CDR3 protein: CSARDESLKTGTLEAFF; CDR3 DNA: TGCAGTGCTAGAGATGAAAGTCTCAAGACAGGGACCCTTGAAGCTTTCTTT
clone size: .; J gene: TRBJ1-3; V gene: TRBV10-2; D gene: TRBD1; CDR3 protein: CASSPDRGENTIYF; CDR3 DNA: TGCGCCAGCAGTCCGGACAGGGGGGAAAACACCATATATTTT
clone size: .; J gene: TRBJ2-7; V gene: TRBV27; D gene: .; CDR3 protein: CASSLSTTPFYEQYF; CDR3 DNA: TGTGCCAGCAGTTTATCGACGACTCCCTTCTACGAGCAGTACTTC
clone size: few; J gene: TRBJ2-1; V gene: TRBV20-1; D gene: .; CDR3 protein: CSASTGHRNPYNEQFF; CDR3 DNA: TGCAGTGCTAGTACGGGACACCGAAATCCCTACAATGAGCAGTTCTTC
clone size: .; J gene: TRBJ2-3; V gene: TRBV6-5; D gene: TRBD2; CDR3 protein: CASSYSIVAGGITDTQYF; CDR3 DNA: TGTGCCAGCAGTTACTCGATAGTAGCGGGGGGTATTACAGATACGCAGTATTTT
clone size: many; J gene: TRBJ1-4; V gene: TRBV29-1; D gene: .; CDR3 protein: CSVERSEKLFF; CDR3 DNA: TGCAGCGTTGAGAGGAGTGAAAAACTGTTTTTT
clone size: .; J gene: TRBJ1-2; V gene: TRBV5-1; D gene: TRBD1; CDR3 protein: CASSSRGQGRAGYTF; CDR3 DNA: TGCGCCAGCAGCTCGCGGGGACAGGGAAGGGCTGGCTACACCTTC
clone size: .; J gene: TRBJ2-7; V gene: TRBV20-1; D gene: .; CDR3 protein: CSDMNSRDHEQYF; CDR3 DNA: TGCAGTGATATGAACTCCAGGGATCACGAGCAGTACTTC
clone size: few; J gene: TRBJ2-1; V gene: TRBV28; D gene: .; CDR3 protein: CASSKAGTGTYNEQFF; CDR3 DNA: TGTGCCAGCAGCAAAGCCGGGACGGGGACTTACAATGAGCAGTTCTTC
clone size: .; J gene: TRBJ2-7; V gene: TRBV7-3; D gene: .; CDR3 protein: CASSSGGHHEQYF; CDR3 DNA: TGTGCCAGCTCTTCGGGGGGCCACCACGAGCAGTACTTC
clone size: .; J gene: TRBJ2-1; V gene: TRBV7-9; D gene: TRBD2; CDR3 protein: CASSFGTSGTNEQFF; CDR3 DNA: TGTGCCAGCAGCTTCGGGACTAGCGGGACCAATGAGCAGTTCTTC
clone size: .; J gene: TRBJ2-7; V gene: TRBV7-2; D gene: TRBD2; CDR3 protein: CASSALAGTYEQYF; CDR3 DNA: TGTGCCAGCAGTGCCCTAGCGGGGACATACGAGCAGTACTTC
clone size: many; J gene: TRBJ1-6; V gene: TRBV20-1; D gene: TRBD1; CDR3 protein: CSAGDRDSPLHF; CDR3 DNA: TGCAGTGCTGGGGACAGGGATTCACCCCTCCACTTT
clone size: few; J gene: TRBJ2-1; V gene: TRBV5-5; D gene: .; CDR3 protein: CASSLTGSPEQFF; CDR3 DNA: TGTGCCAGCAGCTTGACAGGTTCCCCGGAGCAGTTCTTC
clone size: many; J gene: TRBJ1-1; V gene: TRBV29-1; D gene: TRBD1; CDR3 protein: CSASTTGGTEAFF; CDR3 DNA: TGCAGCGCTTCGACGACAGGGGGCACTGAAGCTTTCTTT
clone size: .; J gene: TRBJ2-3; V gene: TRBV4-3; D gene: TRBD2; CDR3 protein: CASSQDYAGAGGPGDTQYF; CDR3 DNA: TGCGCCAGCAGCCAAGATTATGCGGGCGCGGGGGGGCCAGGGGATACGCAGTATTTT
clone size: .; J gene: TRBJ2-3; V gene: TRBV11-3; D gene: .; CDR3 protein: CASSLGRGGGFDTQYF; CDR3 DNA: TGTGCCAGCAGCTTAGGGAGGGGGGGGGGCTTTGATACGCAGTATTTT
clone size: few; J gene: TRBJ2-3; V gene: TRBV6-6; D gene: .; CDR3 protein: CASYTDPTDTQYF; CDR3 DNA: TGTGCCAGCTATACGGACCCCACAGATACGCAGTATTTT
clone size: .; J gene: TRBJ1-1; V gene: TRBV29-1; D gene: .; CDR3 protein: CSVAGQAIEAFF; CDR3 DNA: TGCAGCGTTGCAGGGCAAGCTATTGAAGCTTTCTTT
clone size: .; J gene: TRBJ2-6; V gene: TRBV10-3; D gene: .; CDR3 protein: CAIRQGSSGANVLTF; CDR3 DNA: TGTGCCATCAGGCAGGGGAGCTCTGGGGCCAACGTCCTGACTTTC
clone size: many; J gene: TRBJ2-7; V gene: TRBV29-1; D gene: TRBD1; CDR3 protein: CSVDWTGGQYF; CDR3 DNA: TGCAGCGTTGATTGGACAGGAGGGCAGTACTTC
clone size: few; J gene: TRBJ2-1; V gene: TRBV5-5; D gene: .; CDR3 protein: CASAGTAQSYNEQFF; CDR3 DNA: TGTGCCAGCGCGGGGACAGCCCAGTCCTACAATGAGCAGTTCTTC
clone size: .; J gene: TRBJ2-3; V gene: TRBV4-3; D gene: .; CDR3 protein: CASSQDHPMDTQYF; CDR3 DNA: TGCGCCAGCAGCCAAGATCATCCGATGGATACGCAGTATTTT
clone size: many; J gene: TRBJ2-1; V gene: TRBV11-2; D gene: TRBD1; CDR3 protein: CASRAGTDISEQFF; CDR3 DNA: TGTGCCAGCAGAGCCGGGACAGACATCTCTGAGCAGTTCTTC
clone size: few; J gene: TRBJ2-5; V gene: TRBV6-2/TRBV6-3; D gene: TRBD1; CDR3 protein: CASGTRGTGGETQYF; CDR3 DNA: TGTGCCAGCGGAACCCGGGGGACAGGGGGAGAGACCCAGTACTTC